This TCR beta chain emerged from a study of control samples from healthy donors and cancer patients. TCRdb's table, derived via immunoSEQ multiplex PCR, lists solely in-frame clones and lacks some. Of approximately 100,000 clones in the sample, 75% to 95% were seen once. This CDR3 comprises 12 residues. Trimming stripped 5 bases from V and 5 bases from J, with 7 bases between. This TCR was recovered from a woman aged 18-29 years in good health. This sequence joins TRBV12-3 or TRBV12-4 and TRBJ1-5; no clear D gene. The sequenced sample was blood. The CDR3 spells CASSRTDQPQHF. As DNA, the CDR3 is TGTGCCAGCAGTAGAACGGATCAGCCCCAGCATTTT.